This T cell receptor beta chain was recorded in a study of CD8+CD57+ T cells in acquired aplastic anemia. Study details: Sorting CD4+ and CD8+ cells gave DNA averaging around 3 ug. Study-level findings and limits: Between the patient and control groups, CD8+ Simpson's diversity did not differ significantly. Patients and controls shared 25 to 30 CD8+ CDR3 sequences, highly expressed in patients.

By flow cytometry, patients selected for sequencing had shown an expansion of CD8+CD57+ cells. The TCR beta profiling, which covered VDJ combination and CDR3 sequence, was carried out using genomic DNA as the template. TCRdb independently ran MiXCR on the reads; one entry per CDR3 protein. The profile shows about 180,000 distinct CDR3 sequences, less than 60% of them singletons. The CDR3 has 14 amino acids. Germline V CDR1 and CDR2: SGHRS, YFSETQ. Between the trimmed V and J ends, which lost 4 bases and 1 base, there was a span of 11 bases. Points on this clonotype: Its antigen is as yet unknown.

The sequencing sample was made of sorted CD4+, CD8+, or CD8+CD57+ T cells (not recorded which) from PBMCs. This TCR was recovered from a human donor with aplastic anemia. The V gene is TRBV5-1, the J gene TRBJ2-5; perhaps TRBD2 as D (6 bases). The CDR3 region is CASSLLSGQETQYF. As DNA, the CDR3 is TGCGCCAGCAGCCTCCTTAGCGGCCAAGAGACCCAGTACTTC.